These T cell receptor beta chains were read from a single sample in a study of T cells after yellow fever vaccination. TCRdb processed the 5' RACE reads anew with MiXCR; each CDR3 protein has one entry. The sample lists around 550,000 distinct CDR3 sequences, under 25% occurring once. The input for sequencing was PBMCs, taken 15 days after the yellow fever booster vaccination. The receptors were sampled from a man aged 25-45 years who received the YFV17D yellow fever vaccine. Both conserved end residues are part of each CDR3. A D gene is named only where the DNA matches it firmly. Clone size is shown for a subset of rows, as once, few, many or a class of expanded clone.

>NA|few|TRBJ1-3|TRBV5-1
TGCGCCAGCAGCTTGGTTGGTGACACCTCTGGAAACACCATATATTTT
CASSLVGDTSGNTIYF
>TRBD2|NA|TRBJ2-7|TRBV10-3
TGTGCCATCAGGGACCCGGGAGGGGGGAGAGGCTACGAGCAGTACTTC
CAIRDPGGGRGYEQYF
>NA|few|TRBJ2-5|TRBV7-9
TGTGCCAGCAGTCGCGGGGCAAACCAAGAGACCCAGTACTTC
CASSRGANQETQYF
>TRBD2|few|TRBJ2-2|TRBV28
TGTGCCAGCAGTCCGCCTGGACTAGCGGAGACGTTTTTT
CASSPPGLAETFF
>NA|NA|TRBJ2-2|TRBV7-2
TGTGCCAGCAGCTTAGGTGGTTACGCGAACACCGGGGAGCTGTTTTTT
CASSLGGYANTGELFF
>TRBD2|few|TRBJ2-7|TRBV10-3
TGTGCCATCAGTGATGGCGGGAGTGGGTACGAGCAGTACTTC
CAISDGGSGYEQYF
>NA|NA|TRBJ2-1|TRBV12-3/TRBV12-4
TGTGCCAGCACCCAAAGCGGACCGATCTACAATGAGCAGTTCTTC
CASTQSGPIYNEQFF
>NA|NA|TRBJ2-1|TRBV19
TGTGCCAGTAGTACCCAGCAGGGAAGTAATGAGCAGTTCTTC
CASSTQQGSNEQFF
>NA|few|TRBJ2-1|TRBV5-1
TGCGCCAGCAGCCCCCCGGGACAAACCTACAATGAGCAGTTCTTC
CASSPPGQTYNEQFF
>TRBD2|NA|TRBJ2-1|TRBV10-3
TGTGCCATCAGTGAGTCGAGCGGGAGCTCCTACAATGAGCAGTTCTTC
CAISESSGSSYNEQFF
>NA|few|TRBJ2-5|TRBV5-1
TGCGCCAGCAGCTGGCAAAGTGACCGGGGCCAGTACTTC
CASSWQSDRGQYF
>TRBD2|few|TRBJ2-7|TRBV5-1
TGCGCCAGCAGCCCTCAAGCGGGAGTTGTCTATGAGCAGTACTTC
CASSPQAGVVYEQYF
>NA|NA|TRBJ1-1|TRBV14
TGTGCCAGCAGCCAGGGGGCGGACACTGAAGCTTTCTTT
CASSQGADTEAFF
>TRBD1|NA|TRBJ2-2|TRBV20-1
TGCAGTGCTAGAGATGGGACAGGAGTTGGCGGGGAGCTGTTTTTT
CSARDGTGVGGELFF
>NA|NA|TRBJ2-3|TRBV20-1
TGCAGTGCTGGCCAGGGGGGGGAAGATACGCAGTATTTT
CSAGQGGEDTQYF
>TRBD1|few|TRBJ2-3|TRBV5-4
TGTGCCAGCAGCACGAACCGGGACAGGGCGACAGATACGCAGTATTTT
CASSTNRDRATDTQYF
>TRBD1|few|TRBJ1-4|TRBV12-3/TRBV12-4
TGTGCCAGCCAGGAAAACAGGGGCTTTAATGAAAAACTGTTTTTT
CASQENRGFNEKLFF
>NA|few|TRBJ2-3|TRBV7-3
TGTGCCAGCAGCCGCGAGACAGCCCACACAGATACGCAGTATTTT
CASSRETAHTDTQYF
>NA|many|TRBJ2-1|TRBV27
TGTGCCAGCAGTTTTGGGCAGCACCCCACGTTCGTCAATGAGCAGTTCTTC
CASSFGQHPTFVNEQFF
>NA|few|TRBJ2-3|TRBV6-5
TGTGCCAGCAGGGGAGGACCAGATACGCAGTATTTT
CASRGGPDTQYF
>TRBD1|NA|TRBJ2-3|TRBV7-6
TGTGCCAGCAGCTTAGGGGGACAGTACACAGATACGCAGTATTTT
CASSLGGQYTDTQYF
>NA|NA|TRBJ2-1|TRBV20-1
TGCAGTGCTTCCCTGGGGGAGGTGGGTAATGAGCAGTTCTTC
CSASLGEVGNEQFF
>NA|few|TRBJ1-5|TRBV7-6
TGTGCCAGCAGCTTAGTAGGTCAGGGTCAGGATCAGCCCCAGCATTTT
CASSLVGQGQDQPQHF
>TRBD1|NA|TRBJ2-3|TRBV6-1
TGTGCCAGCAGGTCCCCACCGGGACAGCCAGCCTTTTACACAGATACGCAGTATTTT
CASRSPPGQPAFYTDTQYF
>TRBD2|few|TRBJ2-2|TRBV5-6
TGTGCCAGCAGCTTGAGCGGCGGGAGTAGGACCGGGGAGCTGTTTTTT
CASSLSGGSRTGELFF
>NA|NA|TRBJ1-2|TRBV7-2
TGTGCCAGCAGCCTAATGGGACAACTATATGGCTACACCTTC
CASSLMGQLYGYTF
>TRBD1|few|TRBJ2-7|TRBV10-1
TGCGCCAGCAGTGAGTCGAGGGGCAGGGGGCTCAACGAGCAGTACTTC
CASSESRGRGLNEQYF
>NA|few|TRBJ2-7|TRBV2
TGTGCCAGCAGCAGCGAGGGAACCTACGAGCAGTACTTC
CASSSEGTYEQYF
>TRBD1|NA|TRBJ1-1|TRBV29-1
TGCAGCGTTGTTGGGGACAGGGGTTGGACGGTTAACACTGAAGCTTTCTTT
CSVVGDRGWTVNTEAFF
>NA|few|TRBJ2-7|TRBV7-2
TGTGCCAGCACCCCCTTGGCGAGATACGAGCAGTACTTC
CASTPLARYEQYF
>TRBD1|few|TRBJ2-6|TRBV5-6
TGTGCCAGCAGCTTGACAGGGGGACCGTCTGGGGCCAACGTCCTGACTTTC
CASSLTGGPSGANVLTF
>NA|NA|TRBJ2-1|TRBV7-2
TGTGCCAGCAGCTTTCGGAGGGGGAGCGGTTACAATGAGCAGTTCTTC
CASSFRRGSGYNEQFF
>NA|NA|TRBJ2-1|TRBV11-2
TGTGCCAGCAGCTCGATGGACTTTCCCTACAATGAGCAGTTCTTC
CASSSMDFPYNEQFF
>NA|NA|TRBJ2-5|TRBV12-3/TRBV12-4
TGTGCCAGCAGCCACCTTAATGGCGGGTCCCAAGAGACCCAGTACTTC
CASSHLNGGSQETQYF
>NA|few|TRBJ2-7|TRBV7-9
TGTGCCAGCAGCCCTCTAGCACCCCGCTACGAGCAGTACTTC
CASSPLAPRYEQYF
>NA|few|TRBJ1-1|TRBV5-5
TGTGCCAGCAGCCCCCCTCGCGGCACTGAAGCTTTCTTT
CASSPPRGTEAFF
>TRBD2|few|TRBJ2-2|TRBV12-3/TRBV12-4
TGTGCCAGCAGGCCGGCTAGCGGGAGTTTCGGTGAGCTGTTTTTT
CASRPASGSFGELFF
>TRBD1|few|TRBJ2-7|TRBV30
TGTGCCTGGAGTACAGGGGCGGTTAACGAGCAGTACTTC
CAWSTGAVNEQYF
>TRBD1|NA|TRBJ1-1|TRBV14
TGTGCCAGCAGCCAGGGGACAGGACGCGCTGAAGCTTTCTTT
CASSQGTGRAEAFF
>NA|NA|TRBJ2-7|TRBV4-3
TGCGCCAGCAGCCAATTCGTGAAGGAGCCCTCCGAGCAGTACTTC
CASSQFVKEPSEQYF
>NA|many|TRBJ2-7|TRBV12-3/TRBV12-4
TGTGCCAGCAGTTTGGGGCAGGGGTGGAACGAGCAGTACTTC
CASSLGQGWNEQYF
>TRBD2|few|TRBJ2-1|TRBV5-1
TGCGCCAGCAGACCAGAGGGGAGGGCCGAGTTGTCTGAGCAGTTCTTC
CASRPEGRAELSEQFF
>NA|NA|TRBJ1-4|TRBV5-1
TGCGCCAGCAGCCCCGACAACCACCGGACGGAAAAACTGTTTTTT
CASSPDNHRTEKLFF
>NA|NA|TRBJ2-1|TRBV15
TGTGCCACCAGCAGAGATGTGGGGTTCCCCAATGAGCAGTTCTTC
CATSRDVGFPNEQFF
>NA|NA|TRBJ1-5|TRBV6-1
TGTGCCAGCAGTAGCGGCGGGAATTTAAATCAGCCCCAGCATTTT
CASSSGGNLNQPQHF
>NA|few|TRBJ2-2|TRBV6-1
TGTGCCAGCAGGGTACAGGGTCAGGGGGAGCTGTTTTTT
CASRVQGQGELFF
>NA|few|TRBJ1-2|TRBV14
TGTGCCAGCAGCCAAGCCCGGGGTGGTGACGGCTACACCTTC
CASSQARGGDGYTF
>TRBD2|NA|TRBJ2-1|TRBV6-2/TRBV6-3
TGTGCCAGCAGTTACTCGGGACTAAGCAATGAGCAGTTCTTC
CASSYSGLSNEQFF
>TRBD2|few|TRBJ2-7|TRBV18
TGTGCCAGCTCACCAGCTGGGACTAGCGGGAGATCCGAGCAGTACTTC
CASSPAGTSGRSEQYF
>TRBD1|NA|TRBJ1-5|TRBV20-1
TGCAGTGCTACAAGACAGGGGGGTAATCAGCCCCAGCATTTT
CSATRQGGNQPQHF
>NA|many|TRBJ2-5|TRBV13
TGTGCCAGCAGCCGACAGCAAGAGACCCAGTACTTC
CASSRQQETQYF
>NA|few|TRBJ1-4|TRBV7-2
TGTGCCAGCAGCTACACAGGAAAACTGTTTTTT
CASSYTGKLFF
>NA|NA|TRBJ2-2|TRBV12-3/TRBV12-4
TGTGCCAGCAGTCAGCTCGCCGGGCGGGAGCTGTTTTTT
CASSQLAGRELFF